Sequencing of this T cell receptor (beta chain) was carried out in a study of blood T cell repertoires in COVID-19. The table came from immunoSEQ multiplex PCR; TCRdb's copy has only in-frame clones and leaves some out. The table includes about 89,000 clones, roughly 95% detected once. Sample: peripheral blood. The receptor was derived from a human donor with active COVID-19. The donor label of this sample is uncertain.

CDR3 residues: CASSYPAENTEAFF. CDR3 sequence (DNA): TGTGCCAGCAGTTACCCCGCAGAGAACACTGAAGCTTTCTTT. The chain has TRBV6-6 and TRBJ1-1; D not certain. Trimming left V 2 bases short and J 1 base short, with 8 bases between. Per the germline V gene, CDR1 is MNHNY and CDR2 is SVGAGI (reference sequence). The CDR3 is 14 residues long.